In its sample, the clone carrying this T cell receptor beta chain was seen a few times. Its antigen is not identified. One entry per CDR3 protein results from TCRdb running MiXCR on the reads. The repertoire holds about 360,000 distinct CDR3 sequences, with roughly a third as singletons. This record comes from a study of T cell repertoires in cytomegalovirus infection. From germline, CDR1 is SGHNT and CDR2 YENEEA. Trimming pared 6 bases from V and 3 bases from J, leaving 14 bases between. The CDR3 totals 14 residues. The genes are TRBV11-3 and TRBJ1-1; D may be TRBD1 (5 bases). This TCR came from a human donor in good health (CMV status not recorded). Some clones in this sample may be carry-over from other donors' samples. Sample: cultured PBMCs, taken from culture after CMV antigen stimulation. The CDR3 sequence is CASSGDRGDTEAFF. The CDR3 bases are TGTGCCAGCAGTGGGGATCGGGGGGACACTGAAGCTTTCTTT.